This entry lists 20 T cell receptor beta chains sequenced from one sample in a study of OX40 agonist ivuxolimab in advanced cancers. Assay: immunoSEQ multiplex PCR; the TCRdb copy retains only in-frame clones and omits some. Of 39,000 or so clones listed, about 86% are singletons. Sample: CD4+ or CD8+ T cells sorted from blood, taken in a trial of the OX40 agonist ivuxolimab. These receptors originate from an adult with an advanced solid tumor such as melanoma, head and neck, liver or kidney cancer.

The chain uses TRBV10-3 and TRBJ2-3, with 7 bases aligning to TRBD2. The germline CDR1 and CDR2 sequences are ENHRY and SYGVKD. The CDR3 is 16 residues long. The ends lost 7 bases at V and 3 bases at J; junction bases unmatched: 13. This CDR3 is CAIKASGTGGTDTQYF. DNA of the CDR3: TGTGCCATCAAGGCTAGCGGTACGGGGGGAACAGATACGCAGTATTTT.

The chain links TRBV7-9 to TRBJ1-1; no reliable D call. From germline, CDR1 is SEHNR and CDR2 FQNEAQ (reference sequence). Deletions cut 2 bases from V and 3 bases from J, with 13 bases between. There are 15 residues in the CDR3. As DNA, the CDR3 is TGTGCCAGCAGCTTAAGTACGGGTTGGGACACTGAAGCTTTCTTT. Its translation: CASSLSTGWDTEAFF.

This chain joins TRBV5-6 and TRBJ1-2; 8 bases are shared with TRBD1. CDR3 length: 16 residues. Germline trimming cut 1 base from V and 4 bases from J; bases unmatched to any gene: 9. The V gene's germline CDR1 is SGHDT and CDR2 YYEEEE. CDR3 in amino acids: CASSLLQGAQSYGYTF. In nucleotides, the CDR3 is TGTGCCAGCAGCTTGCTCCAGGGGGCCCAGAGCTATGGCTACACCTTC.

This clone was picked up one time. The V gene is TRBV2, the J gene TRBJ1-5; no clear D. Germline loops: CDR1 SNHLY, CDR2 FYNNEI. Trimming removed 4 bases at V and 6 bases at J, with 7 bases between. The CDR3 has 12 residues. The CDR3 DNA reads TGTGCCAGCAGTGTCGCAGGTCAGCCCCAGCATTTT. This sequence encodes CASSVAGQPQHF. The variable domain in full, completed from reference TRBV2 and TRBJ1-5, reads EPEVTQTPSHQVTQMGQEVILRCVPISNHLYFYWYRQILGQKVEFLVSFYNNEISEKSEIFDDQFSVERPDGSNFTLKIRSTKLEDSAMYFCASSVAGQPQHFGDGTRLSIL.

V and J are TRBV11-1 and TRBJ2-1, with D possibly matching TRBD1 (6 bases). The CDR3 loop spans 15 amino acids. The V end was cut by 4 bases, the J end by 6 bases, with 16 bases between. Germline CDR1 and CDR2: SGHAT and FQDESV (reference sequence). CDR3 region: CASSSATGLGNEQFF. CDR3 DNA sequence: TGTGCCAGCAGCTCCGCTACAGGGTTAGGCAATGAGCAGTTCTTC.

This chain joins TRBV11-1 and TRBJ2-2; 7 bases are a match to TRBD2. The CDR3 runs to 16 residues. Germline values: CDR1 SGHAT, CDR2 FQDESV (reference sequence). V dropped 2 bases and J dropped 6; count of bases not matched to a gene: 9. The DNA for the CDR3 is TGTGCCAGCAGCTTACTTGCGGGAGTTAGGTCCGGGGAGCTGTTTTTT. Its protein product is CASSLLAGVRSGELFF.

This chain joins TRBV10-2 and TRBJ2-7; 7 bases are a match to TRBD2. Germline V gene lookup returns CDR1 WSHSY and CDR2 SAAADI. The CDR3 sequence is 15 residues long. The ends lost 4 bases at V and 1 base at J; junction bases unmatched: 7. The CDR3 sequence is CASSGRGSVSYEQYF. The CDR3, as DNA: TGCGCCAGCAGTGGGCGCGGGAGTGTGTCCTACGAGCAGTACTTC.

The sample holds one count of this clone. This rearrangement joins TRBV2 to TRBJ2-5, with TRBD1 as a possible D gene (6 bases). CDR3 length equals 14 residues. In germline, CDR1 is SNHLY, CDR2 FYNNEI. V was clipped by 7 bases and J by 1 base, with 13 bases between them. This CDR3 reads CASTLLRGQETQYF. The CDR3 DNA is TGTGCCAGCACCCTTCTCAGGGGCCAAGAGACCCAGTACTTC.

This clone has more than one count but fewer than ten. The chain employs TRBV29-1 and TRBJ2-5; 9 nucleotides match TRBD1. V was pared by 8 bases and J by 5 bases, with 9 bases of the junction left unmatched. CDR3 length: 13 residues. The germline V gene has CDR1 SQVTM and CDR2 ANQGSEA. The CDR3 loop reads CSSGTGNVETQYF. CDR3 nucleotide sequence: TGCAGCTCTGGGACAGGGAACGTGGAGACCCAGTACTTC.

The chain has TRBV16 and TRBJ1-1; TRBD1 matches 7 bases. Germline CDR1 KGHSY, CDR2 FQNENV. The CDR3 is made up of 16 amino acids. V shed 4 bases and J 1 base; nucleotides not matched to a gene: 9. The CDR3 is CASSLPPTGKNTEAFF. The CDR3 bases are TGTGCCAGCAGCCTTCCACCGACAGGGAAGAACACTGAAGCTTTCTTT.

The chain employs TRBV7-9 and TRBJ2-3; D is possibly TRBD2 (6 bases). The CDR3 covers 13 residues. The germline gives CDR1 SEHNR, CDR2 FQNEAQ (reference sequence). Trimming cost V 4 bases and J 4 bases, with 9 bases left between them. The CDR3 is CASSSSGADTQYF. In DNA, the CDR3 is TGTGCCAGCAGCTCCTCGGGGGCAGATACGCAGTATTTT.

Points on this clone: The same CDR3 arises from other DNA sequences in this sample as well. The V and J genes are TRBV7-9 and TRBJ1-2, with TRBD1 matching over 7 bases. Per the germline V gene, CDR1 is SEHNR and CDR2 is FQNEAQ (reference sequence). Germline trimming cut 5 bases from V and 1 base from J; bases unmatched to any gene: 7. The CDR3 spans 15 residues. Here the CDR3 DNA reads TGTGCCAGCAGCGTTAACAGGGGCGTTAACTATGGCTACACCTTC. It translates to CASSVNRGVNYGYTF.

The rearrangement joins TRBV11-2 to TRBJ2-6; D is possibly TRBD1 (5 bases). From germline, CDR1 is SGHAT and CDR2 FQNNGV. Deletions cut 3 bases from V and 0 bases from J, with 9 bases between. The CDR3 is 16 residues long. DNA for the CDR3: TGTGCCAGCAGCTTCCGACAGAGCTCTGGGGCCAACGTCCTGACTTTC. It specifies CASSFRQSSGANVLTF.

The chain is built from TRBV6-6 and TRBJ1-2; the D is unclear. Germline CDR1 reads MNHNY; CDR2 reads SVGAGI (reference sequence). V lost 5 bases, J lost 1 base, and 8 bases lay in between. The CDR3 is 13 amino acids. CDR3 sequence (DNA): TGTGCCAGCAGTCTGGGTATTAACTATGGCTACACCTTC. It encodes CASSLGINYGYTF.

The chain combines TRBV6-6 with TRBJ2-7, with D possibly being TRBD2 (5 bases). The CDR3 length is 12 residues. Germline V lookup: CDR1 MNHNY, CDR2 SVGAGI (reference sequence). The V end lost 7 bases, the J end lost 4 bases, and 11 bases lay between the germline ends. CDR3 amino acids: CASKPSGYEQYF. CDR3 sequence (DNA): TGTGCCAGCAAACCGAGCGGATACGAGCAGTACTTC.

The genes are TRBV6-5 and TRBJ2-7; TRBD1 might be the D (6 bases). The germline V gene has CDR1 MNHEY and CDR2 SVGAGI. CDR3 size: 12 residues. V lost 5 bases, J lost 4 bases, and 9 bases lay in between. The DNA for the CDR3 is TGTGCCAGCAGTGTACAGGGTTACGAGCAGTACTTC. Protein product: CASSVQGYEQYF.

The chain's CDR3 is CASSPPRRLAGTYNEQFF. The CDR3 nucleotides are TGTGCCAGCAGCCCCCCCCGAAGACTAGCGGGAACTTACAATGAGCAGTTCTTC. The J gene is TRBJ2-1, the V gene TRBV7-8; 11 bases are a match to TRBD2. The CDR3 covers 18 residues. The V gene's germline CDR1 is SGHVS and CDR2 FQNEAQ. V gave up 5 bases and J gave up 4 bases; unmatched junction bases: 13.

The chain joins TRBV19 to TRBJ1-5; a weak D match, TRBD1 (5 bases). This CDR3 has 15 residues. Germline V gene data show CDR1 as LNHDA and CDR2 as SQIVND (reference sequence). Trimming pared 5 bases from V and 3 bases from J, leaving 14 bases between. CDR3 amino acids: CASSRGAPSNQPQHF. Here the CDR3 DNA reads TGTGCCAGTAGTCGTGGGGCTCCCTCCAATCAGCCCCAGCATTTT.

V and J are TRBV4-1 and TRBJ1-1; 7 bases agree with TRBD1. The CDR3 covers 17 residues. V lost 0 bases, J lost 6 bases, and 13 bases stayed unmatched. Looked up from germline, CDR1 is MGHRA and CDR2 is YSYEKL. DNA for the CDR3: TGCGCCAGCAGCCAAGACCGCCGAGGGGGCCGTCGATCTGAAGCTTTCTTT. The encoded protein is CASSQDRRGGRRSEAFF.

This clone was found a few times. J is TRBJ2-7 and V is TRBV6-6; a possible D gene is TRBD1 (6 bases). Germline lookup yields CDR1 MNHNY and CDR2 SVGAGI (reference sequence). This CDR3 has 13 amino acids. Trimming took 7 bases from V and 2 from J, leaving 12 bases between them. CDR3: CASTKGGPYEQYF. CDR3 sequence (DNA): TGTGCCAGCACCAAAGGGGGACCCTACGAGCAGTACTTC.